This T cell receptor (beta chain) derives from a study of CD8+ T cells in alopecia areata. cDNA reverse transcribed from extracted RNA served as the sequencing template. TCRdb's copy holds only in-frame clones and misses some; the assay was immunoSEQ multiplex PCR. The table records 160,000 or so clones, 50% to 75% of them present only once. The CDR3 has 14 amino acids. CDR1 SGHRS and CDR2 YFSETQ come from the germline V gene. The ends were cut back, 4 bases at V and 5 bases at J, with 13 bases in the middle. Noted treatment: oral pan-JAK inhibitor, 5-10 mg twice daily. This TCR was sampled from a human donor with alopecia areata. The sequencing here drew on CD4+ T cells sorted from blood, taken at week 56, from a patient treated with tofacitinib. The chain employs TRBV5-1 and TRBJ2-1; D gene unclear. CDR3 bases: TGCGCCAGCAGCCCCGGCCTCAAACACAATGAGCAGTTCTTC. Encoded protein: CASSPGLKHNEQFF.